This T cell receptor beta chain is drawn from a study of cytomegalovirus exposure and HLA in healthy donors. In the PCR, 60 Vbeta and 13 Jbeta primers were used. Produced via immunoSEQ multiplex PCR; TCRdb's table is partial and in-frame only. The sample table includes about 59,000 clones. Germline lookup yields CDR1 KGHSH and CDR2 LQKENI. Trimming left V 3 bases short and J 5 bases short, with 10 bases between. The CDR3 is made up of 13 amino acids. Study conclusions and caveats: When analyzed later, a missense DCLRE1C variant was found to be linked to TCR beta V- and J-gene trimming. Analysis was performed later, and it showed HLA-associated TCR beta chains to be more clonally expanded than equally common others. DRB1 showed the most TCR associations and HLA-C the fewest in a later analysis, as rates varied by HLA locus.

Worth noting for this clone: Its specificity is not known. This sample includes further DNA sequences coding for the same CDR3.

Sequencing input: PBMCs. The chain carries TRBV18 and TRBJ1-2, with D possibly TRBD1 on 5 matching bases. The origin of this receptor is a man aged 25 to 45 in good health and CMV-seropositive. CDR3: CASSPDRGYGYTF. The CDR3 DNA reads as TGTGCCAGCTCACCCGACAGAGGATATGGCTACACCTTC.